This record covers a single T cell receptor (beta chain). This clone was seen a few times. The target of this receptor is not known. The gene names and germline sequences used here belong to the mouse. The read gets to within 4 residues of the CDR3 end, and the germline J gene fills in the rest. Libraries were built with the immunoSEQ multiplex PCR assay. RNA was extracted from all samples and reverse transcribed into cDNA, which served as template for TCR sequencing. First-strand cDNA was synthesized with SuperScript III using a 2:1 mix of oligo-dT and random hexamers. A synthetic immune receptor repertoire was used to gauge amplification bias, and whatever bias remained was removed computationally. Libraries were sequenced on Illumina HiSeq using 60 bp reads that covered the CDR3 and were read from J toward V. The source study handled its data this way. After raw reads were preprocessed to remove errors, the CDR3 was defined following IMGT conventions as running from the conserved cysteine to phenylalanine. Clonality was computed as 1 minus the Shannon entropy, with the entropy normalized by log2 of the number of productive unique TCRs. Whether each scalp clone was CD4 or CD8 was inferred by checking scalp TCRbeta sequences against the CD4 and CD8 repertoires from sorted blood. The table was pulled from immuneACCESS by TCRdb, which kept in-frame rearrangements only. Such tables lose some clones; where checked, under half of the loss comes from unresolved V genes, and the rest has no known cause. That table is the source of V, J and clone size, and D and trimming were worked out from the DNA. Here the sample lists over 250,000 clones, none seen once only. The top ten hold more than 0.95% of the sample.

This entry is derived from a study of CD8+ T cells in alopecia areata (dated by TCRdb to the late 2010s). In the study overall: Skin from C3H/HeJ donors with spontaneous alopecia (roughly 6-13 months old) was grafted onto female C3H/HeJ recipients aged about 7-11 weeks. TCRbeta CDR3 regions were amplified by immunoSEQ multiplex PCR using 35 Vbeta forward and 13 Jbeta reverse primers. In humans, TCRbeta sequencing was performed on scalp tissue and on sorted CD4+ and CD8+ peripheral blood T cells from healthy controls and from patients with patchy or totalis/universalis alopecia areata. RNA was obtained with the PAXgene miRNA kit for fixed scalp, the miRNeasy kit for PBMCs, and the RNeasy kit for mouse skin. In both human patients and the C3H/HeJ mouse model, the study applied high-throughput TCRbeta sequencing to look at T cell clonal expansion in alopecia areata. Scalp clonality was compared among normal scalp (n=4), patchy alopecia areata scalp (n=8), and alopecia totalis/universalis scalp (n=8).

General findings and caveats noted by the study authors: Compared with normal scalp, lesional scalp, particularly in alopecia totalis/universalis, had higher clonality and more expanded CD8+ clones, which suggests antigenic drive. Unlike mouse skin, where gammadelta T cells dominate, normal human skin contains resident alphabeta T cells that get sequenced too, which complicates analysis of the scalp TCR repertoire. Compared with mice, TCR sequences shared between patients were less clear, possibly partly because of HLA diversity across the patient population.

Pooled mouse cutaneous lymph node cells were stained for CD4, CD8alpha, NKG2D, NKG2ACE and other markers, then sorted on a BD Influx. CDR1 and CDR2 were assigned from the germline V gene as MSHET and SYDVDS. From its cysteine to its phenylalanine, the CDR3 spans 12 amino acids. The DNA covers only part of the CDR3, 24 bases in frame from base 1. This receptor was taken from a C3H/HeJ mouse with alopecia areata. This strain of mice has MHC haplotype H2-k. Recombination linked TRBV29 to TRBJ2-5, with 7 middle bases fitting TRBD1. Sequencing was done on a sample of CD4+ T cells sorted from a lymph node. CDR3 sequence: CASSLTGDTQYF. Partial CDR3 DNA: TGTGCTAGCAGCCTGACAGGGGAC. Extended through the reference TRBV29 and TRBJ2-5 proteins, this CDR3 yields the full variable domain: DMKVTQMPRYLIKRMGENVLLECGQDMSHETMYWYRQDPGLGLQLIYISYDVDSNSEGDIPKGYRVSRKKREHFSLILDSAKTNQTSVYFCASSLTGDTQYFGPGTRLLVL.